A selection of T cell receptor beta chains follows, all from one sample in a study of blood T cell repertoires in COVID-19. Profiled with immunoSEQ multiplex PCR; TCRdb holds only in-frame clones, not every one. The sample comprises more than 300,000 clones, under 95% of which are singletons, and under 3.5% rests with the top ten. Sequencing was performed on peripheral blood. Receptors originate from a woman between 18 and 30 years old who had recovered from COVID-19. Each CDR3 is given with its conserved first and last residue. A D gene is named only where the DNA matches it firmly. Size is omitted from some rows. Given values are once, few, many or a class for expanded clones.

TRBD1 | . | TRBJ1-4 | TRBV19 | TGTGCCAGTAGTATTGGGGGGACAGGCCCTAATGAAAAACTGTTTTTT | CASSIGGTGPNEKLFF
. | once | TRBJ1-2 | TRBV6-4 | TGTGCCAGCGCTGAAGGGGCAGGGAACTATGGCTACACCTTC | CASAEGAGNYGYTF
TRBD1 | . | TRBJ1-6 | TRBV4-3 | TGCGCCAGCAGCCAAGAGACAGGGTATAATTCACCCCTCCACTTT | CASSQETGYNSPLHF
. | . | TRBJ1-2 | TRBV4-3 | TGCGCCAGCAGCCAAGCGGGGCAGGGGTCCTATGGCTACACCTTC | CASSQAGQGSYGYTF
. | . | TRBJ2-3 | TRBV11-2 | TGTGCCAGCAGCCCCGATCGGGGAACAGATACGCAGTATTTT | CASSPDRGTDTQYF
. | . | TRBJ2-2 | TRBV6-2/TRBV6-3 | TGTGCCAGCAGCCCTATAGGGGGGAACACCGGGGAGCTGTTTTTT | CASSPIGGNTGELFF
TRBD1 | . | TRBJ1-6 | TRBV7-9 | TGTGCCAGCAGCCTATTAGGACAGGGAAATAATTCACCCCTCCACTTT | CASSLLGQGNNSPLHF
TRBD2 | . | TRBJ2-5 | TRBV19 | TGTGCCAGTAGTAGCGCGGGAGGAACCGGCGAGACCCAGTACTTC | CASSSAGGTGETQYF
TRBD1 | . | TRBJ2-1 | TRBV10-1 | TGCGCCAGCAGTGGGAGTTTGCGACAGGGGACCAATGAGCAGTTCTTC | CASSGSLRQGTNEQFF
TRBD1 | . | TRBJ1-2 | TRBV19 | TGTGCCAGTAGTACCTGGACAGGGGGCGATTATGGCTACACCTTC | CASSTWTGGDYGYTF
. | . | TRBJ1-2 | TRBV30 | TGTGCCTGGAGTAGACAGTTCGGCTACACCTTC | CAWSRQFGYTF
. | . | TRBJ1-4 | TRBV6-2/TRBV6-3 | TGTGCCAGCAGTTACTACGGGGTTAATGAAAAACTGTTTTTT | CASSYYGVNEKLFF
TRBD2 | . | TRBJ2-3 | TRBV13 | TGTGCCAGCAGCCGTTCCGGGACTAGCGGGAGATGGGGCACAGATACGCAGTATTTT | CASSRSGTSGRWGTDTQYF
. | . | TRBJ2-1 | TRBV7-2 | TGTGCCAGCAGCTCGAGGAGGAGCACGGGAAATGAGCAGTTCTTC | CASSSRRSTGNEQFF
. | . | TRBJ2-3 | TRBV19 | TGTGCCACCCAAGTCGGCTCTCTGGAGACAGATACGCAGTATTTT | CATQVGSLETDTQYF
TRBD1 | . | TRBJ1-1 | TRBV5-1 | TGCGCCAGCGGGCCTCGGACAGGGGGCCCCATAAACACTGAAGCTTTCTTT | CASGPRTGGPINTEAFF
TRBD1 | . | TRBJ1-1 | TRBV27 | TGTGCCAGCAGTTTAGCCGGGACAGGGGTCGGCACTGAAGCTTTCTTT | CASSLAGTGVGTEAFF
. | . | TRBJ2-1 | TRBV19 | TGTGCCAGTAGTTGGCAGGGATACAATGAGCAGTTCTTC | CASSWQGYNEQFF
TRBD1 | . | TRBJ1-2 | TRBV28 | TGTGCCAGCAGTTTAGGGTCGGCAGGGGGTCTCGGCGGCTACACCTTC | CASSLGSAGGLGGYTF
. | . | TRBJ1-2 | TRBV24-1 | TGTGCCACCAGTGGGGCCAGGGAATATGTGGGCTACACCTTC | CATSGAREYVGYTF
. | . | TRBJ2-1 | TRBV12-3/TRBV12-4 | TGTGCCAGCAGCGGGACTTACTACAATGAGCAGTTCTTC | CASSGTYYNEQFF
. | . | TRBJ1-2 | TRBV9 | TGTGCCAGCAGCGGAGATGGCTACACCTTC | CASSGDGYTF
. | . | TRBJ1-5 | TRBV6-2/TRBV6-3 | TGTGCCAGCAGTTACCCACAGGGTATTGGCAATCAGCCCCAGCATTTT | CASSYPQGIGNQPQHF
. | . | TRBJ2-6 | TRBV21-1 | TGTGCCAGCAGCAAAGGGGGCTGCGGGGCCAACGTCCTGACTTTC | CASSKGGCGANVLTF
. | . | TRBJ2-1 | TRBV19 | TGTGCCAGTCAGGGTTACAATGAGCAGTTCTTC | CASQGYNEQFF
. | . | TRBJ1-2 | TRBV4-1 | TGCGCCAGCAGCCAAGATCATGTCTATGAGCGGTATGGCTACACCTTC | CASSQDHVYERYGYTF
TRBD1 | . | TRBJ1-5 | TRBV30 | TGTGCCTGGAGTAGGGGGCGAGAGGGTCAGCCCCAGCATTTT | CAWSRGREGQPQHF
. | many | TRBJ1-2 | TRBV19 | TGTGCCAGTAGTATAGGAGTCAGGGGTGGCTACACCTTC | CASSIGVRGGYTF
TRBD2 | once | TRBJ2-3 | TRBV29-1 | TGCAGCGCTACCCTAGCGGGAGGGCGGATAGATACGCAGTATTTT | CSATLAGGRIDTQYF
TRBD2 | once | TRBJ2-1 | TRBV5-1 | TGCGCCAGCAGCCCGACTAGCGGGAGGGCCCGAAGCTCCTACAATGAGCAGTTCTTC | CASSPTSGRARSSYNEQFF
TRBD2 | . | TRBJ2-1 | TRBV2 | TGTGCCAGCAGCCCCGAGGGTAGCGGGAGGAACGGTGAGCAGTTCTTC | CASSPEGSGRNGEQFF
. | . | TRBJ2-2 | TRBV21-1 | TGTGCCAGCAGCAAAGTTGTTCGAGGAGCGGGGGAGACGACCGGGGAGCTGTTTTTT | CASSKVVRGAGETTGELFF
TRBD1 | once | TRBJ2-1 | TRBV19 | TGTGCCAGTAGTATAGGACACAGGGGTAGTTCCTACAATGAGCAGTTCTTC | CASSIGHRGSSYNEQFF
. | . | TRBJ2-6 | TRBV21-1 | TGTGCCAGCAGCTATTCCTCCCCCACAGGGGGCGCTTCTGGGGCCAACGTCCTGACTTTC | CASSYSSPTGGASGANVLTF
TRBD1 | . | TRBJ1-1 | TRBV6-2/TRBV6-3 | TGTGCCAGCAGCCCACAGGGGGCGGGGGACACTGAAGCTTTCTTT | CASSPQGAGDTEAFF
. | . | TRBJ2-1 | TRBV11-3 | TGTGCCAGCAGATCAAGCGAAACTAGCTCCTACAATGAGCAGTTCTTC | CASRSSETSSYNEQFF
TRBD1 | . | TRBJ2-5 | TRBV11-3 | TGTGCCAGCAGCCCCGGACAGGACCTAGTAGAGACCCAGTACTTC | CASSPGQDLVETQYF
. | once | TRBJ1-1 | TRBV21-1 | TGTGCCAGCAGCAAAAATTCGACAGTTATCCCGAACACTGAAGCTTTCTTT | CASSKNSTVIPNTEAFF
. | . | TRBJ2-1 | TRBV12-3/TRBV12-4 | TGTGCCAGCAGTTTAGTAGCGGTTGAGCAGTTCTTC | CASSLVAVEQFF
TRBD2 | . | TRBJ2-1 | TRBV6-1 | TGTGCCAGCAGTGAAGCTGCGGGAGGGCCAAGTTTCAATGAGCAGTTCTTC | CASSEAAGGPSFNEQFF
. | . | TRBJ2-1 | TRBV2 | TGTGCCAGCAGGGATGATTCGGGCTCCTACAATGAGCAGTTCTTC | CASRDDSGSYNEQFF
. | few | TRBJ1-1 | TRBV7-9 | TGTGCCAGCAGCGCGACACGGACTGGATGGGGCACTGAAGCTTTCTTT | CASSATRTGWGTEAFF